The present entry profiles one T cell receptor beta chain with its context. What this receptor recognizes is not known. No per-base quality is available; no much larger clone lies one base away. The data originate from a study of T cell changes during pregnancy in multiple sclerosis (dated by TCRdb to the late 2010s). Describing the broader study: In women with multiple sclerosis, the researchers looked at how the T cell repertoire shifted as pregnancy progressed.

The protocol used for the library was the immunoSEQ multiplex PCR assay. TCRdb holds this immuneACCESS table with in-frame rearrangements only. Some clones are missing; in checked studies, unresolved V genes explain under half, and the rest has no known cause. This sample has around 100,000 clones in its table, and about 90% of those were observed once. In total, the top ten clones hold about 0.89% of the sample. The sample consisted of peripheral blood, taken after pregnancy. The receptor was isolated from a female donor with multiple sclerosis, enrolled in a pregnancy study.

The sequenced DNA is TGTGCCAGCAGCTTACAGGTGGACACTGAAGCTTTCTTT. The encoded protein is CASSLQVDTEAFF. The chain is assembled from TRBV9 and TRBJ1-1; a tentative D match to TRBD1 spans 5 bases. The CDR3, from cysteine to phenylalanine, totals 13 residues. Left in the record is the CDR3 DNA by itself, 39 bases read in frame from the first base. V is cut by 4 bases and J by 3 bases, and the space between the germline ends is 10 bases. For CDR1 and CDR2, the germline V gene lists SGDLS and YYNGEE. Outside the CDR3, residues come from the reference TRBV9 and TRBJ1-1 proteins, so the full variable domain is: DSGVTQTPKHLITATGQRVTLRCSPRSGDLSVYWYQQSLDQGLQFLIQYYNGEERAKGNILERFSAQQFPDLHSELNLSSLELGDSALYFCASSLQVDTEAFFGQGTRLTVV.